This TCR beta chain was sequenced in a study of shared clonotypes between healthy human individuals. About the study: The study used three CD4 naive, three CD4 memory, two CD8 naive and one CD8 memory plate per donor.

As to this clone: Its antigen is still unknown.

Genomic DNA of each subset was evenly split across several immunoSEQ plates. Data came from immunoSEQ multiplex PCR; TCRdb stores just in-frame clones and leaves some out. Here the sample spans hundreds of thousands of clones, 95% to 97% being singletons. Naivety among CD8 cells was defined by CD45RO negativity and positive CCR7 selection, thereby excluding terminally differentiated effector memory CD45RA+ cells. The CDR3 runs to 16 residues. Germline CDR1 and CDR2: MGHRA and YSYEKL. The V gene end was trimmed by 0 bases and the J gene end by 4 bases; junction bases not matched to a gene: 7. Study observations and caveats: Tissues were not sampled, only blood, and their repertoires likely differ. Rarefaction indicated that sorted-subset sequencing remained incomplete although depth was large.

This receptor was obtained from a woman aged 25 to 39 in good health. This rearrangement joins TRBV4-1 to TRBJ2-3; 7 bases agree with TRBD2. What was sequenced was naive CD8+ T cells sorted from blood. Written as DNA, the CDR3 is TGCGCCAGCAGCCAAGACCCCAGCGGGATGGCAGATACGCAGTATTTT. Translation: CASSQDPSGMADTQYF.